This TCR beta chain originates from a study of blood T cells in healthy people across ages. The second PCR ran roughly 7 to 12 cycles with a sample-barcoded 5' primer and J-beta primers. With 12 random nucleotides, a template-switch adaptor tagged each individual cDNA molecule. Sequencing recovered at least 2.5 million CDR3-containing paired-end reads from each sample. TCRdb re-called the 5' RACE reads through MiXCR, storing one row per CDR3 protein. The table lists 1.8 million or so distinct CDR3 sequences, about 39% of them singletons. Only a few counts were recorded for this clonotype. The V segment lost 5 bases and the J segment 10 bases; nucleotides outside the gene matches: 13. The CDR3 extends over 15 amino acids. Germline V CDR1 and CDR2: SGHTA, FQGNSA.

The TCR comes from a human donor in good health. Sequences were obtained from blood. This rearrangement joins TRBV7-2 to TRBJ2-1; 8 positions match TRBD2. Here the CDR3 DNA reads TGTGCCAGCAGCCCGTGGACTAGCAGGGGTGGGGAGCAGTTCTTC. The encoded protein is CASSPWTSRGGEQFF.